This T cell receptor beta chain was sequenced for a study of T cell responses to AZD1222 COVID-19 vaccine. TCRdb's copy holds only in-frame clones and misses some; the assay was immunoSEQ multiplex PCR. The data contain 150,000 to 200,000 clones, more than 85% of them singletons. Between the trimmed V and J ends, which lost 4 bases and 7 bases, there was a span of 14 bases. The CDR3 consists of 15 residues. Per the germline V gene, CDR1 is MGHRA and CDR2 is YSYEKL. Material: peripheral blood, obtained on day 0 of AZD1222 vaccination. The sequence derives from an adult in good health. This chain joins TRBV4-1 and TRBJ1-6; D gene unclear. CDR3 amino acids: CASSPMPGWNSPLHF. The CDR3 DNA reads TGCGCCAGCAGCCCTATGCCAGGTTGGAATTCACCCCTCCACTTT.